This T cell receptor beta chain was captured by sequencing in a study of T cell repertoires in cytomegalovirus infection. Worth noting for this clonotype: The antigen is unknown.

TCRdb passed the reads through MiXCR, listing each CDR3 protein once. The sample contains roughly 230,000 distinct CDR3 sequences, about a sixth of which appear only once. Findings of the study overall: The cumulative frequency of public TCR beta families distinguished individuals who carried CMV together with the relevant HLA.

Unmatched junction bases numbered 8, after V lost 4 bases and J lost 3 bases. The CDR3 has 15 residues. The V and J genes are TRBV12-3 or TRBV12-4 and TRBJ2-7; 8 bases line up with TRBD1. The clonotype was recovered from a human donor in good health (CMV status not recorded). Some clones in this sample may be carry-over from other donors' samples. Material for sequencing was CD8+ T cells from PBMCs. CDR3 bases: TGTGCCAGCAGTTCCGGTGACAGGGGCGTCTACGAGCAGTACTTC. Translated, it gives CASSSGDRGVYEQYF.